These 27 T cell receptor beta chains share one sample of origin, sequenced in a study of siplizumab effects on memory and regulatory T cells. TCRdb keeps only in-frame clones here, not all; method: immunoSEQ multiplex PCR. The sample lists under 100,000 clones, roughly 94% seen once, with about 1.4% in the top ten. The source material was non-Treg CD4+ T cells sorted from blood. Receptor source: a human donor in good health.

This clone was observed once. The rearrangement joins TRBV5-6 to TRBJ1-1; a possible D gene is TRBD1 (5 bases). The germline V and J ends were trimmed by 2 bases and 0 bases, with 11 bases remaining between them. CDR3 length: 15 residues. Germline CDR1 and CDR2: SGHDT and YYEEEE. DNA of the CDR3: TGTGCCAGCAGCTTACCGGGACGGATGAACACTGAAGCTTTCTTT. Residues: CASSLPGRMNTEAFF.

This clone has just a few counts. The chain employs TRBV6-5 and TRBJ1-1; the match to TRBD1 covers 11 bases. The ends lost 5 bases at V and 10 bases at J; junction bases unmatched: 3. The CDR3 is made up of 12 amino acids. The germline V gene has CDR1 MNHEY and CDR2 SVGAGI. The CDR3 here is CASSRTGGVAFF. The CDR3 coding sequence is TGTGCCAGCAGTCGGACAGGGGGCGTAGCTTTCTTT.

J is TRBJ1-1 and V is TRBV5-4; D call uncertain. Trimming stripped 0 bases from V and 9 bases from J, with 21 bases between. Per germline, CDR1 SGHNT and CDR2 YYREEE (reference sequence). CDR3 length equals 16 residues. The CDR3 DNA sequence: TGTGCCAGCAGCTTGGGTCTAGTGGCAGATTTTCACCAAGCTTTCTTT. It translates to CASSLGLVADFHQAFF.

CDR3 bases: TGTGCCAGCAGCTTAACTCCAGGCCGATATCCTCAAGAGACCCAGTACTTC. This codes for CASSLTPGRYPQETQYF. The V gene is TRBV7-3, the J gene TRBJ2-5; D not resolved. Germline V gene lookup returns CDR1 SGHTA and CDR2 FQGTGA. Trimming took 0 bases from V and 2 from J, leaving 16 bases between them. The CDR3 is 17 amino acids.

The chain carries TRBV7-9 and TRBJ1-1; 9 bases match TRBD1. The CDR3 spans 12 residues. Germline lookup yields CDR1 SEHNR and CDR2 FQNEAQ (reference sequence). V was pared by 5 bases and J by 9 bases, with 4 bases of the junction left unmatched. This CDR3 reads CASSLDRGKAFF. Written as DNA, the CDR3 is TGTGCCAGCAGCCTTGACAGGGGGAAAGCTTTCTTT.

The V and J genes are TRBV18 and TRBJ2-7; 12 nucleotides match TRBD2. Trimming cost V 6 bases and J 2 bases; bases outside gene matches: 11. Germline-derived CDR1 and CDR2 are KGHSH and LQKENI. CDR3 size: 17 residues. CDR3 sequence reads: CASSTRTSGTGAYEQYF. DNA for the CDR3: TGTGCCAGCTCTACAAGGACTAGCGGGACTGGAGCCTACGAGCAGTACTTC.

This chain joins TRBV7-6 and TRBJ2-7; TRBD2 aligns across 7 bases. V was pared by 2 bases and J by 3 bases, with 1 base of the junction left unmatched. Per germline, CDR1 SGHVS and CDR2 FNYEAQ. CDR3 length: 13 residues. The CDR3 reads CASSLTSVYEQYF. For the CDR3, the DNA is TGTGCCAGCAGCTTAACTAGCGTCTACGAGCAGTACTTC. The variable domain in full, with the rest retrieved from reference TRBV7-6 and TRBJ2-7, is GAGVSQSPRYKVTKRGQDVALRCDPISGHVSLYWYRQALGQGPEFLTYFNYEAQQDKSGLPNDRFSAERPEGSISTLTIQRTEQRDSAMYRCASSLTSVYEQYFGPGTRLTVT.

The rearrangement joins TRBV9 to TRBJ1-4; D might be TRBD1 (5 bases). There are 15 residues in the CDR3. Germline V gives CDR1 SGDLS, CDR2 YYNGEE. V was clipped by 0 bases and J by 8 bases, with 14 bases between them. CDR3 bases: TGTGCCAGCAGCGTAGGTGGGGGTTTGGGCGAAAAACTGTTTTTT. It yields the protein CASSVGGGLGEKLFF.

The CDR3 region has the DNA TGCGCCAGCAGCTTGGGACAGGGAGGAGAGACCCAGTACTTC. Protein sequence: CASSLGQGGETQYF. This chain links TRBV5-1 with TRBJ2-5; D is perhaps TRBD1 (7 bases). V was cut by 0 bases and J by 4 bases, with 10 bases left in between. The CDR3 contains 14 residues. The germline V gene encodes CDR1 SGHRS and CDR2 YFSETQ.

The chain has TRBV27 and TRBJ1-5; tentative D call: TRBD1 (5 bases). Germline CDR1 is MNHEY and CDR2 is SMNVEV (reference sequence). The germline V and J ends were trimmed by 6 bases and 2 bases, with 14 bases remaining between them. There are 15 residues in the CDR3. This CDR3 is CASRKTARGNQPQHF. In DNA, the CDR3 is TGTGCCAGCAGAAAAACGGCCAGGGGCAATCAGCCCCAGCATTTT.

V gene TRBV29-1 combines with J gene TRBJ2-1, with D possibly called TRBD1 or TRBD2 (5 bases each). The length of the CDR3 is 16 residues. CDR1 SQVTM and CDR2 ANQGSEA come from the germline V gene. CDR3 sequence (DNA): TGCACCAGGAGGAGTTCTCAGGGAAGCTCCTACAATGAGCAGTTCTTC. Residues: CTRRSSQGSSYNEQFF.

The chain combines TRBV10-2 with TRBJ1-2; D is unresolved. V gave up 0 bases and J gave up 7 bases, with 9 bases separating them. CDR1 and CDR2 (germline): WSHSY, SAAADI. There are 13 residues in the CDR3. CDR3 in amino acids: CASSESWERGYTF. The CDR3 nucleotides read TGCGCCAGCAGTGAGTCATGGGAGCGTGGCTACACCTTC.

V and J are TRBV5-1 and TRBJ2-5; TRBD2 might be the D (5 bases). The V gene's germline CDR1 is SGHRS and CDR2 YFSETQ. This CDR3 has 13 residues. V was clipped by 4 bases and J by 2 bases, with 9 bases between them. This chain's CDR3 is CASSRSGQETQYF. CDR3 in DNA: TGCGCCAGCAGCCGATCGGGACAAGAGACCCAGTACTTC. Combining the CDR3 with reference TRBV5-1 and TRBJ2-5 gives the whole variable domain KAGVTQTPRYLIKTRGQQVTLSCSPISGHRSVSWYQQTPGQGLQFLFEYFSETQRNKGNFPGRFSGRQFSNSRSEMNVSTLELGDSALYLCASSRSGQETQYFGPGTRLLVL.

The chain couples TRBV6-5 to TRBJ2-3; D is unresolved. Germline CDR1 MNHEY, CDR2 SVGAGI. CDR3 length: 12 amino acids. The ends were cut back, 0 bases at V and 6 bases at J, with 4 bases in the middle. DNA of the CDR3: TGTGCCAGCAGTTACTCGTCCGATACGCAGTATTTT. Its translation is CASSYSSDTQYF.

V is TRBV28 and J is TRBJ2-5; 8 bases are shared with TRBD1. The CDR3 consists of 18 residues. Looked up from germline, CDR1 is MDHEN and CDR2 is SYDVKM. Trimming cost V 7 bases and J 3 bases; bases outside gene matches: 19. The CDR3 loop is CASTSLFGPGGGKETQYF. The CDR3 nucleotides read TGTGCCAGCACCTCGTTGTTTGGGCCAGGGGGCGGGAAAGAGACCCAGTACTTC. Combining the CDR3 with reference TRBV28 and TRBJ2-5 gives the whole variable domain DVKVTQSSRYLVKRTGEKVFLECVQDMDHENMFWYRQDPGLGLRLIYFSYDVKMKEKGDIPEGYSVSREKKERFSLILESASTNQTSMYLCASTSLFGPGGGKETQYFGPGTRLLVL.

This sequence joins TRBV30 and TRBJ2-2; 9 nucleotides agree with TRBD2. After removal of 5 bases from V and 2 bases from J, the junction contained 6 bases not matched to a gene. This CDR3 is built from 15 residues. Germline assignment: CDR1 GTSNPN and CDR2 SVGIG (reference sequence). The CDR3 nucleotides are TGTGCCTGGCGCCTAGCGGGAATCAACACCGGGGAGCTGTTTTTT. Its translation is CAWRLAGINTGELFF.

The chain uses TRBV27 and TRBJ2-7; 8 nucleotides match TRBD1. V lost 6 bases, J lost 6 bases, and 4 bases stayed unmatched. The germline gives CDR1 MNHEY, CDR2 SMNVEV (reference sequence). The CDR3 spans 12 residues. The CDR3 DNA follows: TGTGCCAGCAGGGACAGGGTGTCCGAGCAGTACTTC. It codes for CASRDRVSEQYF.

In its sample, this clone was seen once. The chain links TRBV7-8 to TRBJ1-5; 8 bases align to TRBD1. The CDR3 length is 15 residues. Trimming took 5 bases from V and 6 from J; bases not matched to a gene: 9. Germline V gives CDR1 SGHVS, CDR2 FQNEAQ. Here the CDR3 DNA reads TGTGCCAGCAGCAGCACAGGGGGAGCGGCTCAGCCCCAGCATTTT. Its translation: CASSSTGGAAQPQHF.

The chain carries TRBV5-4 and TRBJ2-7, with D possibly TRBD2 on 6 matching bases. Germline V lookup: CDR1 SGHNT, CDR2 YYREEE (reference sequence). Trimming left V 4 bases short and J 2 bases short, with 13 bases between. This CDR3 has 14 amino acids. In nucleotides, the CDR3 is TGTGCCAGCAGCCGGCGGGACGGAGCCTACGAGCAGTACTTC. It encodes CASSRRDGAYEQYF.

The gene calls are TRBV30 and TRBJ2-5; D is unclear. Germline CDR1 GTSNPN, CDR2 SVGIG (reference sequence). The ends were cut back, 6 bases at V and 2 bases at J, with 10 bases in the middle. The CDR3 runs to 12 residues. CDR3 protein: CACTYSQETQYF. In nucleotides, the CDR3 is TGTGCCTGTACTTACTCGCAAGAGACCCAGTACTTC.

In this sample, this clone turned up once. The rearrangement joins TRBV28 to TRBJ2-3; D gene ambiguous. V lost 7 bases and J lost 8, with 13 bases in between. Germline V lookup: CDR1 MDHEN, CDR2 SYDVKM. The CDR3 runs to 12 residues. DNA for the CDR3: TGTGCCAGCAAAACGAACCTTGTTACGCAGTATTTT. It codes for CASKTNLVTQYF.

The chain uses TRBV27 and TRBJ1-3; unclear D gene. V lost 5 bases to trimming and J lost 2 bases, with 10 bases between them. The CDR3 totals 14 residues. Germline V gene data show CDR1 as MNHEY and CDR2 as SMNVEV (reference sequence). The CDR3 DNA follows: TGTGCCAGCAGTCAACAGCGGACTGGAAACACCATATATTTT. Translated: CASSQQRTGNTIYF.

This chain uses TRBV28 with TRBJ1-5; no firm D call. The CDR3 contains 14 residues. The V end lost 10 bases, the J end lost 3 bases, and 16 bases lay between the germline ends. The V gene's germline CDR1 is MDHEN and CDR2 SYDVKM. The chain's CDR3 is CATARAGYNQPQHF. The CDR3 DNA sequence: TGTGCCACGGCAAGGGCAGGCTACAATCAGCCCCAGCATTTT.

The chain is built from TRBV5-6 and TRBJ2-5; no clear D gene. In germline, CDR1 is SGHDT, CDR2 YYEEEE. The CDR3 extends over 14 amino acids. V lost 0 bases, J lost 5 bases, and 11 bases lay in between. CDR3 sequence (DNA): TGTGCCAGCAGCTTGGCCGGCACTCACGAGACCCAGTACTTC. This codes for CASSLAGTHETQYF.

This chain uses TRBV7-9 with TRBJ2-7; D uncertain. Trimming removed 5 bases at V and 6 bases at J, with 8 bases between. This CDR3 has 11 residues. Germline V gene lookup returns CDR1 SEHNR and CDR2 FQNEAQ (reference sequence). CDR3 sequence (DNA): TGTGCCAGCAGCCCCCAGGTCGAGCAGTACTTC. This encodes CASSPQVEQYF. Full variable domain (outside the CDR3, taken from reference TRBV7-9 and TRBJ2-7): DTGVSQNPRHKITKRGQNVTFRCDPISEHNRLYWYRQTLGQGPEFLTYFQNEAQLEKSRLLSDRFSAERPKGSFSTLEIQRTEQGDSAMYLCASSPQVEQYFGPGTRLTVT.

V gene TRBV19 combines with J gene TRBJ1-2, with D unresolved. Germline values: CDR1 LNHDA, CDR2 SQIVND (reference sequence). The CDR3 is 15 residues long. Trimming removed 9 bases at V and 0 bases at J, with 17 bases between. The CDR3 protein is CASRTVGATNYGYTF. The CDR3 bases are TGTGCCAGCCGCACGGTGGGTGCCACTAACTATGGCTACACCTTC.

V is TRBV2 and J is TRBJ2-3; weak D call: TRBD2 (5 bases). V was pared by 11 bases and J by 0 bases, with 9 bases between. CDR3 length equals 12 residues. Germline CDR1 SNHLY, CDR2 FYNNEI. The CDR3 loop reads CAGRTSTDTQYF. The CDR3 DNA reads as TGTGCCGGACGGACTAGCACAGATACGCAGTATTTT.